Listed here are 13 T cell receptor beta chains from one sample, sequenced in a study of blood T cell repertoires in COVID-19. Profiling relied on immunoSEQ multiplex PCR, and the TCRdb table lists in-frame clones only, not all of them. The table records some 35,000 clones, around 82% of them present only once. Source material: peripheral blood. The receptors shown here come from a man aged 50 to 60 with acute or convalescent COVID-19.

This clone was seen a handful of times. This sequence joins TRBV11-2 and TRBJ2-4, with TRBD1 matching over 9 bases. The length of the CDR3 is 15 residues. CDR1 and CDR2 (germline): SGHAT, FQNNGV. V trimming: 1 base; J trimming: 6 bases; junction bases outside the gene matches: 4. This CDR3 reads CASSLVRGQGNIQYF. In nucleotides, the CDR3 is TGTGCCAGCAGCTTAGTCAGGGGACAGGGAAACATTCAGTACTTC.

The chain recombines TRBV5-6 with TRBJ2-5, with D possibly being TRBD1 (6 bases). V was shortened by 4 bases and J by 5 bases, with 15 bases between the two germline ends. CDR3 size: 14 residues. Germline assignment: CDR1 SGHDT and CDR2 YYEEEE. The CDR3 spells CASSILQGRETQYF. As DNA, the CDR3 is TGTGCCAGCAGCATATTACAGGGCCGGGAGACCCAGTACTTC.

CDR3 nucleotides: TGTGCCAGCAGCCAAGAAGCAGGTTCAACTGGGGCCAACGTCCTGACTTTC. Translating it yields CASSQEAGSTGANVLTF. The rearrangement links TRBV3-1 (or the pseudogene TRBV3-2) to TRBJ2-6; D gene unclear. The germline V gene has CDR1 LGHDT and CDR2 YNNKEL (reference sequence). Trimming shortened V by 0 bases and J by 2 bases, and 11 bases separated the two germline ends. CDR3 length: 17 amino acids.

CDR3 loop: CASGLGAGMNTEAFF. CDR3 DNA sequence: TGCGCCAGCGGCCTAGGGGCAGGGATGAACACTGAAGCTTTCTTT. The chain recombines TRBV5-1 with TRBJ1-1; perhaps TRBD1 as D (5 bases). The CDR3 covers 15 residues. Per the germline V gene, CDR1 is SGHRS and CDR2 is YFSETQ. V dropped 7 bases and J dropped 0 bases, with 16 bases sitting between them.

This clone was found a few times. The rearrangement uses TRBV27 and TRBJ2-7, with 7 bases matching TRBD1. V lost 2 bases and J lost 4; bases outside the gene matches: 8. Germline values: CDR1 MNHEY, CDR2 SMNVEV (reference sequence). The CDR3 covers 15 residues. This CDR3 is CASSLVGGKRYEQYF. The CDR3 DNA sequence: TGTGCCAGCAGTTTAGTAGGGGGCAAAAGGTACGAGCAGTACTTC.

The chain couples TRBV29-1 to TRBJ2-3, with no clear D. Germline assignment: CDR1 SQVTM and CDR2 ANQGSEA. This CDR3 spans 14 amino acids. The V end lost 1 base, the J end lost 1 base, and 9 bases lay between the germline ends. The CDR3 reads CSVEAPSGTDTQYF. CDR3 coding DNA: TGCAGCGTTGAAGCCCCCTCTGGCACAGATACGCAGTATTTT.

This sequence joins TRBV6-1 and TRBJ2-7; possible D gene TRBD1, 5 bases. The CDR3 extends over 16 amino acids. V was cut by 0 bases and J by 0 bases, with 12 bases left in between. Germline V gives CDR1 MNHNS, CDR2 SASEGT. The CDR3 nucleotides are TGTGCCAGCAGTGAAGCCCGGACATTATCCTCCTACGAGCAGTACTTC. It yields the protein CASSEARTLSSYEQYF.

The count of this clone is one. The CDR3 DNA sequence: TGTGCCAGCAGCTTGAGACAGGAGAACACTGAAGCTTTCTTT. Translating it yields CASSLRQENTEAFF. J is TRBJ1-1 and V is TRBV5-6, with a tentative D call TRBD1 (6 bases). The V end lost 1 base, the J end lost 1 base, and 8 bases lay between the germline ends. The CDR3 consists of 14 residues. CDR1 SGHDT and CDR2 YYEEEE come from the germline V gene. Using reference TRBV5-6 and TRBJ1-1 for the parts outside the CDR3, the full variable domain is DAGVTQSPTHLIKTRGQQVTLRCSPKSGHDTVSWYQQALGQGPQFIFQYYEEEERQRGNFPDRFSGHQFPNYSSELNVNALLLGDSALYLCASSLRQENTEAFFGQGTRLTVV.

V is TRBV6-1 and J is TRBJ2-1; TRBD2 is a possible D gene (5 bases). The CDR3 totals 14 residues. CDR1 and CDR2 (germline): MNHNS, SASEGT. Trimming took 5 bases from V and 5 from J, leaving 13 bases between them. Here the CDR3 DNA reads TGTGCCAGCAGTTTCTCGGACTTAAACAATGAGCAGTTCTTC. Translated, it gives CASSFSDLNNEQFF.

This sequence joins TRBV7-8 and TRBJ1-5, with D perhaps matching TRBD1 (5 bases). Per germline, CDR1 SGHVS and CDR2 FQNEAQ. V lost 2 bases and J 6 bases, leaving 11 bases between the germline ends. CDR3 size: 14 residues. This CDR3 is CASSLSRGGQPQHF. Here the CDR3 DNA reads TGTGCCAGCAGCTTATCAAGGGGTGGTCAGCCCCAGCATTTT.

This chain joins TRBV19 and TRBJ2-1; a possible D gene is TRBD1 (5 bases). Trimming stripped 0 bases from V and 10 bases from J, with 16 bases between. The germline V gene encodes CDR1 LNHDA and CDR2 SQIVND (reference sequence). This CDR3 has 15 residues. Written as DNA, the CDR3 is TGTGCCAGTAGTATAGATTGGGGCGTTGAGAGGGAGCAGTTCTTC. This translates into CASSIDWGVEREQFF. Filled out from reference TRBV19 and TRBJ2-1, the complete variable domain reads DGGITQSPKYLFRKEGQNVTLSCEQNLNHDAMYWYRQDPGQGLRLIYYSQIVNDFQKGDIAEGYSVSREKKESFPLTVTSAQKNPTAFYLCASSIDWGVEREQFFGPGTRLTVL.

This clone was counted only a few times. This chain links TRBV7-9 with TRBJ2-2, with D maybe TRBD2 (5 bases). Germline lookup yields CDR1 SEHNR and CDR2 FQNEAQ (reference sequence). This CDR3 is 14 amino acids long. Trimming stripped 3 bases from V and 4 bases from J, with 9 bases between. The CDR3 DNA follows: TGTGCCAGCAGCTTCGGAGGTACCACCGGGGAGCTGTTTTTT. The encoded protein is CASSFGGTTGELFF.

This chain connects TRBV6-5 to TRBJ1-2; 9 bases align to TRBD1. This CDR3 comprises 14 residues. CDR1 and CDR2 from the germline V gene are MNHEY and SVGAGI. The junction had 6 bases not matched to a gene; V was cut back by 6 bases and J by 4 bases. CDR3 residues: CASRGGQGLYGYTF. In nucleotides, the CDR3 is TGTGCCAGCAGGGGGGGACAGGGTCTCTATGGCTACACCTTC.